The TCR beta chain described here comes from a study of blood T cell repertoires in COVID-19. Study information: Donors in the United States, Italy and Spain gave samples during acute or convalescent COVID-19.

The repertoire was sequenced with immunoSEQ multiplex PCR; TCRdb's copy has only in-frame clones and lacks some. This sample carries just over 80,000 clones, about 76% of them seen once, and the ten largest clones take around 40%. Looked up from germline, CDR1 is LGHNA and CDR2 is YNFKEQ. V was trimmed by 0 bases and J by 7 bases, leaving 15 bases between them. This CDR3 is built from 16 residues. The chain uses TRBV4-2 and TRBJ1-4; D remains unclear. The origin of this receptor is a man older than 75 with acute or convalescent COVID-19. The sample consisted of peripheral blood. The CDR3 loop is CASSQDKTSGLEKLFF. The CDR3, as DNA: TGTGCCAGCAGCCAAGATAAAACGTCCGGACTTGAAAAACTGTTTTTT.